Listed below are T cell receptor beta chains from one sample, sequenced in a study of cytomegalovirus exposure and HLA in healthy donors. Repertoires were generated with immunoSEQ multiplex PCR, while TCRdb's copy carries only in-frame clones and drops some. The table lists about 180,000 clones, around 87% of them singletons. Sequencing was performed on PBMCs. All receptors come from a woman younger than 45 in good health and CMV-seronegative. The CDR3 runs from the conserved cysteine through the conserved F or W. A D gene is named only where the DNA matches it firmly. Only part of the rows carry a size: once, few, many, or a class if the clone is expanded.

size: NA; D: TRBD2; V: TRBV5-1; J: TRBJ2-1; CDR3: CASSLNSGGNNEQFF; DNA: TGCGCCAGCAGCTTGAACAGCGGGGGGAACAATGAGCAGTTCTTC
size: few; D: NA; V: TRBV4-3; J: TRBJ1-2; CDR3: CASSPSRGAGGYTF; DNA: TGCGCCAGCAGCCCCAGTCGGGGGGCAGGTGGCTACACCTTC
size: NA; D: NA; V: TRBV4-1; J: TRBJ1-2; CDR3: CASSQETGPLYGYTF; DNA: TGCGCCAGCAGCCAAGAAACAGGCCCGCTCTATGGCTACACCTTC
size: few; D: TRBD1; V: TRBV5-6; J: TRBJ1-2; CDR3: CASSLTGEDYGYTF; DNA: TGTGCCAGCAGCTTGACAGGGGAGGACTATGGCTACACCTTC
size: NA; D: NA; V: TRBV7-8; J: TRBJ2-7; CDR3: CASSIDEIRQYF; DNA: TGTGCCAGCAGCATAGACGAAATCAGGCAGTACTTC
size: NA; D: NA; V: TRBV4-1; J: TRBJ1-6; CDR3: CASSQGTGSGSPLHF; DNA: TGCGCCAGCAGCCAAGGAACAGGGTCGGGTTCACCCCTCCACTTT
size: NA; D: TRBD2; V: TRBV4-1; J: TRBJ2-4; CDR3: CASSLGAGTGNIQYF; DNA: TGCGCCAGCAGCCTCGGAGCGGGGACGGGAAACATTCAGTACTTC
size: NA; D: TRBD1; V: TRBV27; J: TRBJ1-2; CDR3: CASSLTGIGTGGYTF; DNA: TGTGCCAGCAGTTTGACCGGAATTGGGACAGGTGGCTACACCTTC
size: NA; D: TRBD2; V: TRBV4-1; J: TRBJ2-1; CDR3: CASSPPQTSGGAVRAINEQFF; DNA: TGCGCCAGCAGCCCACCCCAAACTAGCGGGGGGGCTGTTAGGGCCATCAATGAGCAGTTCTTC
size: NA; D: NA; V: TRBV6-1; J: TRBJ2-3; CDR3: CASRAEEGRTDTQYF; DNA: TGTGCCAGCAGAGCAGAGGAGGGAAGGACAGATACGCAGTATTTT
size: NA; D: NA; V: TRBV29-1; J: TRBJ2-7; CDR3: CSVEALGEQYF; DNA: TGCAGCGTTGAAGCCCTAGGCGAGCAGTACTTC
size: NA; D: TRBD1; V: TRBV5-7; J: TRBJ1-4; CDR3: CASSLDRGEKLFF; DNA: TGTGCCAGCAGCCTCGACAGGGGTGAAAAACTGTTTTTT
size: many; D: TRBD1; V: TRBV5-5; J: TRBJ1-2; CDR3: CASSRDRAPNYGYTF; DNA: TGTGCCAGCAGCCGGGACAGGGCACCTAACTATGGCTACACCTTC
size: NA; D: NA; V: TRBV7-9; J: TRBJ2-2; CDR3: CASSSRGGTGELFF; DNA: TGTGCCAGCAGTTCCCGAGGAGGCACCGGGGAGCTGTTTTTT
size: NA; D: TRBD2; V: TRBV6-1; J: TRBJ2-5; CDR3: CASSTSGGNGETQYF; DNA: TGTGCCAGCAGTACAAGCGGGGGGAACGGAGAGACCCAGTACTTC
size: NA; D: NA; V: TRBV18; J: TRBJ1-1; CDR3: CASSPPMGGTEAFF; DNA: TGTGCCAGCTCACCCCCGATGGGGGGCACTGAAGCTTTCTTT
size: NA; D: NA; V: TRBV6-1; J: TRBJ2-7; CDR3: CASAPGRATYEQYF; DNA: TGTGCCAGCGCCCCGGGCAGGGCAACCTACGAGCAGTACTTC